These 7 T cell receptor beta chains were all obtained from the same sample, sequenced in a study of CD8 T cells in Susac syndrome. With random hexamers, reverse transcription was performed on about 0.5 to 1 ug of RNA. MiXCR was run by TCRdb on the immunoSEQ multiplex PCR reads, yielding one entry per CDR3 protein. The top ten hold about 0.28% of the sample, which has about 120,000 distinct CDR3 sequences, about 95% seen once. Input material: CD8+ T cells from PBMCs. The receptors come from a human donor with Susac syndrome.

The chain employs TRBV4-1 and TRBJ1-2, with D unclear. V lost 4 bases and J lost 7, with 10 bases in between. CDR1 and CDR2 from the germline V gene are MGHRA and YSYEKL. CDR3 length: 12 amino acids. The CDR3 nucleotides read TGCGCCAGCAGCCCACCTCGGGGTGGCTACACCTTC. Its protein is CASSPPRGGYTF.

This clonotype was counted a single time. V gene TRBV7-6 combines with J gene TRBJ1-1, with D perhaps matching TRBD1 (5 bases). Germline CDR1 and CDR2: SGHVS and FNYEAQ. V was shortened by 5 bases and J by 5 bases, with 15 bases between the two germline ends. The length of the CDR3 is 14 residues. CDR3 coding DNA: TGTGCCAGCAGCCCTGGGGCCGACGGGACTGAAGCTTTCTTT. It encodes CASSPGADGTEAFF. Looking up the rest from reference TRBV7-6 and TRBJ1-1 gives the full variable domain: GAGVSQSPRYKVTKRGQDVALRCDPISGHVSLYWYRQALGQGPEFLTYFNYEAQQDKSGLPNDRFSAERPEGSISTLTIQRTEQRDSAMYRCASSPGADGTEAFFGQGTRLTVV.

The chain joins TRBV11-2 to TRBJ1-1, with 7 bases fitting TRBD1. The CDR3 has 14 residues. Germline-derived CDR1 and CDR2 are SGHAT and FQNNGV. Trimming cost V 3 bases and J 1 base; bases outside gene matches: 2. CDR3 DNA: TGTGCCAGCAGCTTTCAGGGGGGGAACACTGAAGCTTTCTTT. Translation gives CASSFQGGNTEAFF.

The chain uses TRBV13 and TRBJ1-2; weak D call: TRBD1 (5 bases). Trimming removed 5 bases at V and 5 bases at J, with 12 bases between. The CDR3 length is 13 residues. Per the germline V gene, CDR1 is PRHDT and CDR2 is FYEKMQ (reference sequence). The CDR3 DNA reads as TGTGCCAGCAGCCCGGGGACGCAGTATGGCTACACCTTC. Its protein product is CASSPGTQYGYTF.

The chain combines TRBV29-1 with TRBJ1-1; D is possibly TRBD1 (5 bases). Trimming removed 7 bases at V and 1 base at J, with 16 bases between. Germline V lookup: CDR1 SQVTM, CDR2 ANQGSEA. The CDR3 is made up of 14 amino acids. CDR3 DNA: TGCAGCGCGCCGCGGTTTGGGGGGAACACTGAAGCTTTCTTT. This codes for CSAPRFGGNTEAFF. Looking up the rest from reference TRBV29-1 and TRBJ1-1 gives the full variable domain: SAVISQKPSRDICQRGTSLTIQCQVDSQVTMMFWYRQQPGQSLTLIATANQGSEATYESGFVIDKFPISRPNLTFSTLTVSNMSPEDSSIYLCSAPRFGGNTEAFFGQGTRLTVV.

The chain couples TRBV29-1 to TRBJ2-3; D might be TRBD2 (6 bases). This CDR3 is built from 13 residues. V was clipped by 3 bases and J by 1 base, with 8 bases between them. Germline loops: CDR1 SQVTM, CDR2 ANQGSEA. The DNA of the CDR3 is TGCAGCGTTGAGCGGGGCGGCACAGATACGCAGTATTTT. Translation: CSVERGGTDTQYF.

The V call is TRBV4-1, the J call TRBJ1-5; D is possibly TRBD1 (5 bases). Trimming pared 2 bases from V and 3 bases from J, leaving 11 bases between. The CDR3 contains 15 residues. Germline V lookup: CDR1 MGHRA, CDR2 YSYEKL. The DNA for the CDR3 is TGCGCCAGCAGCCAACACTTCAGGGACAATCAGCCCCAGCATTTT. Its translation: CASSQHFRDNQPQHF.